A single sample is the source of the 25 T cell receptor beta chains below, sequenced in a study of human T cells and chemical hapten exposure. Total RNA was extracted from unfractionated whole blood. MiXCR, applied by TCRdb to the 5' RACE reads, yields one record per CDR3 protein. The sample yields around 140,000 distinct CDR3 sequences, about 4% seen once. These receptors came from a female donor in good health.

This chain uses TRBV20-1 with TRBJ1-6; the D gene is possibly TRBD1 (6 bases). This CDR3 spans 14 amino acids. The V gene lost 4 bases and the J gene lost 12 bases, with 19 bases spanning the gap. The germline V gene encodes CDR1 DFQATT and CDR2 SNEGSKA (reference sequence). The CDR3 nucleotides are TGCAGTGCTATGCAATGGGGCCCAGGGGAACCCCTCCACTTT. It codes for CSAMQWGPGEPLHF.

This clonotype has at least ten counts. This chain uses TRBV20-1 with TRBJ2-7; 7 nucleotides line up with TRBD1. The germline CDR1 and CDR2 sequences are DFQATT and SNEGSKA (reference sequence). Trimming at V came to 3 bases and at J to 6 bases, leaving 14 bases not matched to a gene. CDR3 length: 15 amino acids. CDR3: CSARPEQGFVSEQYF. CDR3 in DNA: TGCAGTGCTAGGCCGGAACAGGGGTTCGTGTCCGAGCAGTACTTC.

Many counts were recorded for this clonotype. The chain joins TRBV10-3 to TRBJ2-1; D might be TRBD2 (6 bases). Germline V gives CDR1 ENHRY, CDR2 SYGVKD. Trimming stripped 10 bases from V and 7 bases from J, with 20 bases between. The CDR3 runs 14 residues. This CDR3 reads CATSGREGRNEQFF. Written as DNA, the CDR3 is TGTGCCACCTCGGGACGGGAAGGGAGGAATGAGCAGTTCTTC.

This rearrangement joins TRBV4-1 to TRBJ2-5, with D unclear. V was cut by 1 base and J by 8 bases, with 14 bases left in between. The CDR3 covers 14 residues. Germline lookup yields CDR1 MGHRA and CDR2 YSYEKL. The CDR3 coding sequence is TGCGCCAGCAGCCAAGCTTCCACTCCAGCAACCCAGTACTTC. The encoded protein is CASSQASTPATQYF.

This clonotype was observed a few times. The chain is built from TRBV6-2 or TRBV6-3 and TRBJ2-7, with D possibly TRBD1 on 6 matching bases. CDR1 and CDR2 (germline): MNHEY, SVGEGT. The V gene lost 0 bases and the J gene lost 3 bases, with 12 bases spanning the gap. The CDR3 is 15 amino acids. In DNA, the CDR3 is TGTGCCAGCAGTTACTCCCGCAGGGGAAACTACGAGCAGTACTTC. Its translation: CASSYSRRGNYEQYF.

This clonotype was picked up many times. V usage is TRBV13 and J usage is TRBJ1-1; D may be TRBD1 (6 bases). Germline V gene data show CDR1 as PRHDT and CDR2 as FYEKMQ (reference sequence). V was shortened by 4 bases and J by 1 base, with 19 bases between the two germline ends. CDR3 length: 17 residues. The CDR3 reads CASSYGRGVWSNTEAFF. The CDR3 bases are TGTGCCAGCAGCTACGGCAGGGGAGTGTGGTCGAACACTGAAGCTTTCTTT. The full variable domain, rest sourced from reference TRBV13 and TRBJ1-1, is AAGVIQSPRHLIKEKRETATLKCYPIPRHDTVYWYQQGPGQDPQFLISFYEKMQSDKGSIPDRFSAQQFSDYHSELNMSSLELGDSALYFCASSYGRGVWSNTEAFFGQGTRLTVV.

This clonotype was picked up many times. The chain has TRBV12-3 or TRBV12-4 and TRBJ2-7; 8 positions match TRBD2. The CDR3 has 15 residues. The V and J ends lost 0 bases and 2 bases, in that order; junction bases with no gene match: 3. DNA for the CDR3: TGTGCCAGCAGTTTAGCGCCGGGGGGGGCCTACGAGCAGTACTTC. This gives the protein CASSLAPGGAYEQYF.

Concerning this clonotype itself: Just one base apart from a much larger clone, this may be a read error. J is TRBJ1-2 and V is TRBV6-6; D remains ambiguous. This CDR3 comprises 13 residues. Germline CDR1 is MNHNY and CDR2 is SVGAGI (reference sequence). CDR3 sequence: CASTVLARYGCTF. The CDR3 DNA is TGTGCCAGCACTGTTCTGGCCCGCTATGGCTGCACCTTC.

This clonotype showed up many times. The chain carries TRBV7-3 and TRBJ2-5, with 13 bases that match TRBD2. CDR1 and CDR2 (germline): SGHTA, FQGTGA. CDR3 length equals 16 residues. Germline trimming cut 4 bases from V and 2 bases from J; bases unmatched to any gene: 4. CDR3 amino acids: CASSSGLAGEQETQYF. As DNA, the CDR3 is TGTGCCAGCAGCTCCGGACTAGCGGGGGAGCAAGAGACCCAGTACTTC.

Ten or more counts support this clonotype. This sequence joins TRBV11-2 and TRBJ2-1, with 16 bases lining up with TRBD2. In germline, CDR1 is SGHAT, CDR2 FQNNGV. There are 16 residues in the CDR3. Trimming cost V 4 bases and J 9 bases; bases outside gene matches: 6. The CDR3 DNA sequence: TGTGCCAGCAGCTCCCCGGGACTAGCGGGGGGGCTTGAGCAGTTCTTC. Encoded protein: CASSSPGLAGGLEQFF.

The genes are TRBV4-1 and TRBJ1-1, with 11 bases fitting TRBD1. Germline loops: CDR1 MGHRA, CDR2 YSYEKL. Germline trimming cut 4 bases from V and 5 bases from J; bases unmatched to any gene: 9. The CDR3 loop spans 16 amino acids. The CDR3 DNA follows: TGCGCCAGCAGCCGAGGTGGACAGGGGGCGCGAACTGAAGCTTTCTTT. Encoded protein: CASSRGGQGARTEAFF.

Many counts were recorded for this clonotype. The rearrangement uses TRBV28 and TRBJ2-4; TRBD2 is a possible D gene (6 bases). Per the germline V gene, CDR1 is MDHEN and CDR2 is SYDVKM. The CDR3 has 17 amino acids. Trimming pared 1 base from V and 1 base from J, leaving 14 bases between. The CDR3 sequence: CASSLYGGVGAKNIQYF. CDR3 DNA: TGTGCCAGCAGTTTATACGGGGGAGTGGGTGCCAAAAACATTCAGTACTTC.

The V and J genes are TRBV3-1 and TRBJ2-5; D may be TRBD1 or TRBD2 (5 bases each). The ends were cut back, 5 bases at V and 5 bases at J, with 18 bases in the middle. There are 15 residues in the CDR3. CDR1 LGHDT and CDR2 YNNKEL come from the germline V gene (reference sequence). The CDR3 here is CASSNSPGRAETQYF. CDR3 DNA sequence: TGTGCCAGCAGCAACTCACCGGGGCGAGCCGAGACCCAGTACTTC.

The table lists this clonotype with many counts. The CDR3 sequence is CASSFRTGFDEKLFF. Written as DNA, the CDR3 is TGTGCCAGCAGCTTCCGGACGGGATTCGACGAAAAACTGTTTTTT. The V and J genes are TRBV3-1 and TRBJ1-4, with no clear D. Germline V gives CDR1 LGHDT, CDR2 YNNKEL (reference sequence). The length of the CDR3 is 15 residues. V shed 5 bases and J shed 8 bases, with 18 bases lying between them.

This clonotype was counted many times. The chain combines TRBV4-3 with TRBJ2-7; tentatively, D is TRBD2 (5 bases). The V end was cut by 0 bases, the J end by 6 bases, with 9 bases between. Germline assignment: CDR1 LGHNA and CDR2 YSLEER. This CDR3 spans 13 amino acids. CDR3 sequence: CASSQELVGEQYF. The CDR3, as DNA: TGCGCCAGCAGCCAAGAACTAGTTGGCGAGCAGTACTTC.

This clonotype appeared many times. J is TRBJ1-5 and V is TRBV7-9, with a weak D call TRBD1 (6 bases). Trimming removed 4 bases at V and 6 bases at J, with 22 bases between. CDR1 is SEHNR, CDR2 FQNEAQ, per germline (reference sequence). This CDR3 comprises 17 residues. The CDR3: CASSSTRWGAGGQPQHF. The CDR3 coding sequence is TGTGCCAGCAGCTCAACGAGGTGGGGGGCGGGCGGTCAGCCCCAGCATTTT.

This clonotype appeared many times. The gene calls are TRBV9 and TRBJ2-7; a weak D match, TRBD1 (6 bases). The V and J ends lost 8 bases and 1 base respectively, with 13 bases between them. This CDR3 is 13 amino acids long. CDR1 SGDLS and CDR2 YYNGEE come from the germline V gene. CDR3 bases: TGTGCCAGTGGGGGACACCGGTCCTACGAGCAGTACTTC. Translation gives CASGGHRSYEQYF. The full variable domain, rest sourced from reference TRBV9 and TRBJ2-7, is DSGVTQTPKHLITATGQRVTLRCSPRSGDLSVYWYQQSLDQGLQFLIQYYNGEERAKGNILERFSAQQFPDLHSELNLSSLELGDSALYFCASGGHRSYEQYFGPGTRLTVT.

Ten or more counts support this clonotype. This chain uses TRBV28 with TRBJ1-1, with D hard to call. CDR1 MDHEN and CDR2 SYDVKM come from the germline V gene. The CDR3 extends over 13 amino acids. V lost 8 bases and J lost 0, with 10 bases in between. CDR3 nucleotide sequence: TGTGCCAGCTTCAGGCAACTGAACACTGAAGCTTTCTTT. Translated: CASFRQLNTEAFF.

Many counts were recorded for this clonotype. This rearrangement joins TRBV20-1 to TRBJ2-3; D gene ambiguous. Germline assignment: CDR1 DFQATT and CDR2 SNEGSKA (reference sequence). This CDR3 region has 13 residues. V was pared by 1 base and J by 4 bases, with 9 bases between. The CDR3 coding sequence is TGCAGTGCTAGAGCTTCGCTAGCAGATACGCAGTATTTT. It is translated as CSARASLADTQYF.

This clonotype was counted ten times or more. The genes are TRBV2 and TRBJ1-1; the D is unclear. The CDR3 is made up of 18 amino acids. V lost 2 bases and J 1 base, leaving 20 bases between the germline ends. Per the germline V gene, CDR1 is SNHLY and CDR2 is FYNNEI. CDR3 nucleotides: TGTGCCAGCAGTGAATTTTTTTCGGGTCGAAGAACGAACACTGAAGCTTTCTTT. Amino acid sequence: CASSEFFSGRRTNTEAFF.

This clonotype was seen repeatedly, ten times or more. The chain employs TRBV5-4 and TRBJ2-3; 9 bases are shared with TRBD2. The germline CDR1 and CDR2 sequences are SGHNT and YYREEE (reference sequence). V trimming: 4 bases; J trimming: 2 bases; junction bases outside the gene matches: 8. The CDR3 spans 16 residues. The CDR3 sequence: CASSLRTSVTTDTQYF. CDR3 in DNA: TGTGCCAGCAGCCTCCGGACTAGCGTTACCACAGATACGCAGTATTTT.

This clonotype was seen many times. As DNA, the CDR3 is TGCGCCAGCAGCCAAGAAGGAGGCTTGGAGACCCAGTACTTC. It yields the protein CASSQEGGLETQYF. The V gene is TRBV4-3, the J gene TRBJ2-5; tentatively, D is TRBD2 (5 bases). The germline gives CDR1 LGHNA, CDR2 YSLEER. The V gene lost 0 bases and the J gene lost 5 bases, with 10 bases spanning the gap. CDR3 length equals 14 residues.

This clonotype was seen a few times. The chain has TRBV6-2 or TRBV6-3 and TRBJ1-2, with 8 bases lining up with TRBD1. The ends lost 10 bases at V and 3 bases at J; junction bases unmatched: 7. This CDR3 is 13 amino acids long. Germline V gene sequence: CDR1 MNHEY, CDR2 SVGEGT. CDR3 in DNA: TGTGCCATCCGAGACAGGGGCGACTATGGCTACACCTTC. It specifies CAIRDRGDYGYTF.

This clonotype came up many times. The CDR3 nucleotides read TGTGCCAGCAGCTCACCGGGAGTGGGGTGGAACACTGAAGCTTTCTTT. It translates to CASSSPGVGWNTEAFF. This chain joins TRBV5-4 and TRBJ1-1; D gene ambiguous. Trimming pared 3 bases from V and 1 base from J, leaving 16 bases between. The germline gives CDR1 SGHNT, CDR2 YYREEE (reference sequence). The CDR3 runs 16 residues. Full variable domain (outside the CDR3, taken from reference TRBV5-4 and TRBJ1-1): ETGVTQSPTHLIKTRGQQVTLRCSSQSGHNTVSWYQQALGQGPQFIFQYYREEENGRGNFPPRFSGLQFPNYSSELNVNALELDDSALYLCASSSPGVGWNTEAFFGQGTRLTVV.

This clonotype was detected ten times or more. This sequence joins TRBV28 and TRBJ2-6; TRBD2 aligns across 10 bases. The germline gives CDR1 MDHEN, CDR2 SYDVKM. The CDR3 runs 18 residues. The trim removed 5 bases at V and 0 bases at J, leaving 7 bases unmatched. This CDR3 reads CASSPIAGGISGANVLTF. In nucleotides, the CDR3 is TGTGCCAGCAGTCCCATAGCGGGGGGTATCTCTGGGGCCAACGTCCTGACTTTC. Full variable domain (remainder filled in from reference TRBV28 and TRBJ2-6): DVKVTQSSRYLVKRTGEKVFLECVQDMDHENMFWYRQDPGLGLRLIYFSYDVKMKEKGDIPEGYSVSREKKERFSLILESASTNQTSMYLCASSPIAGGISGANVLTFGAGSRLTVL.